This TCR beta chain is from a study of blood T cell repertoires in COVID-19. At the level of the study: Both acute and convalescent COVID-19 samples were obtained from the United States, Italy and Spain. T cells, B-cell-depleted T cells, or PBMCs supplied cDNA or gDNA.

Under the authors' procedure: For nucleated cells, counts were estimated from reference gene primer amplification. Sequenced by immunoSEQ multiplex PCR; TCRdb stores in-frame clones only, minus some. V, J and clone size were drawn from that table, and D and trimming were deduced from the DNA. The sample shows fewer than 150,000 clones, 75% to 90% of them seen only once. Germline V gene sequence: CDR1 MNHEY, CDR2 SVGAGI. The germline V and J ends were trimmed by 5 bases and 3 bases, with 16 bases remaining between them. The CDR3 runs 15 residues. This receptor was taken from an elderly woman with acute or convalescent COVID-19. This chain links TRBV6-5 with TRBJ1-2, with D maybe TRBD1 (6 bases). Source material: peripheral blood. CDR3 coding DNA: TGTGCCAGCAGTCCCCAGGGGCGCCAGGACTATGGCTACACCTTC. Its protein is CASSPQGRQDYGYTF.